This entry lists 25 T cell receptor beta chains sequenced from one sample in a study of blood T cell repertoires in COVID-19. Clones were read by immunoSEQ multiplex PCR, and TCRdb kept only the in-frame ones, dropping some. The profile shows hundreds of thousands of clones, 70% to 90% of them singletons. Input material: peripheral blood. The receptors were gathered from a man between 18 and 29 years old with active or convalescent COVID-19.

This clone was counted once. The chain is built from TRBV7-9 and TRBJ1-2, with D uncertain. CDR1 is SEHNR and CDR2 is FQNEAQ in the germline V gene (reference sequence). The CDR3 runs to 11 residues. Trimming took 4 bases from V and 8 from J, leaving 8 bases between them. CDR3 sequence reads: CASSSIEGYTF. In nucleotides, the CDR3 is TGTGCCAGCAGCTCTATTGAGGGCTACACCTTC.

The gene calls are TRBV13 and TRBJ1-3; TRBD1 agrees at 8 bases. Germline V gene data show CDR1 as PRHDT and CDR2 as FYEKMQ (reference sequence). Trimming cost V 6 bases and J 0 bases; bases outside gene matches: 7. The CDR3 sequence is 16 residues long. CDR3 protein: CASSSVGQGSGNTIYF. CDR3 bases: TGTGCCAGCAGTTCGGTCGGACAGGGCTCTGGAAACACCATATATTTT. Looking up the rest from reference TRBV13 and TRBJ1-3 gives the full variable domain: AAGVIQSPRHLIKEKRETATLKCYPIPRHDTVYWYQQGPGQDPQFLISFYEKMQSDKGSIPDRFSAQQFSDYHSELNMSSLELGDSALYFCASSSVGQGSGNTIYFGEGSWLTVV.

The gene calls are TRBV7-9 and TRBJ2-7; TRBD1 matches at 8 bases. The CDR3 has 11 amino acids. Germline values: CDR1 SEHNR, CDR2 FQNEAQ (reference sequence). CDR3 loop: CAFDRGLEQYF. In DNA form, the CDR3 reads TGTGCGTTCGACAGGGGCCTCGAGCAGTACTTC.

This clone occurred many times. This chain uses TRBV6-1 with TRBJ2-7; possible D gene TRBD2, 5 bases. The CDR3 spans 13 residues. Per the germline V gene, CDR1 is MNHNS and CDR2 is SASEGT. V lost 3 bases to trimming and J lost 3 bases, with 9 bases between them. CDR3 nucleotide sequence: TGTGCCAGCAGTGAGGAGGATCTCTACGAGCAGTACTTC. Translating it yields CASSEEDLYEQYF.

The genes are TRBV5-4 and TRBJ2-3, with 12 bases matching TRBD2. Germline CDR1 and CDR2: SGHNT and YYREEE (reference sequence). The CDR3 is 16 amino acids. The V gene end was trimmed by 3 bases and the J gene end by 8 bases; junction bases not matched to a gene: 10. Here the CDR3 DNA reads TGTGCCAGCAGCTGGAGGCTAGCGGGGGGGCCTCCTACGCAGTATTTT. This codes for CASSWRLAGGPPTQYF.

V and J are TRBV2 and TRBJ1-1; D gene unclear. The CDR3 covers 12 residues. V dropped 6 bases and J dropped 11 bases, with 16 bases sitting between them. Germline loops: CDR1 SNHLY, CDR2 FYNNEI. CDR3 sequence: CASRDSDYLAFF. CDR3 nucleotide sequence: TGTGCCAGCAGGGACTCCGATTACTTGGCTTTCTTT.

The chain has TRBV5-1 and TRBJ2-5, with D possibly being TRBD1 (6 bases). Looked up from germline, CDR1 is SGHRS and CDR2 is YFSETQ. Deletions cut 2 bases from V and 1 base from J, with 9 bases between. The CDR3 length is 14 residues. The CDR3 region is CASSLGQPQETQYF. The CDR3 DNA is TGCGCCAGCAGCTTAGGACAGCCCCAAGAGACCCAGTACTTC.

The chain employs TRBV11-2 and TRBJ1-3; D gene unclear. Trimming left V 5 bases short and J 1 base short, with 15 bases between. The CDR3 totals 16 residues. Looked up from germline, CDR1 is SGHAT and CDR2 is FQNNGV. The CDR3 nucleotides are TGTGCCAGCAGCCTCTCCCCACAGCTATCTGGAAACACCATATATTTT. Its translation: CASSLSPQLSGNTIYF.

The chain combines TRBV13 with TRBJ1-2; 8 bases are shared with TRBD1. V was pared by 5 bases and J by 8 bases, with 7 bases of the junction left unmatched. Germline V gene sequence: CDR1 PRHDT, CDR2 FYEKMQ (reference sequence). The CDR3 is made up of 13 amino acids. DNA of the CDR3: TGTGCCAGCAGCCGACGGACAGGGCAAGGCTACACCTTC. Protein sequence: CASSRRTGQGYTF.

This chain uses TRBV9 with TRBJ2-2, with D possibly matching TRBD1 (5 bases). Germline CDR1 and CDR2: SGDLS and YYNGEE. The CDR3 sequence is 14 residues long. Trimming took off 4 bases at V and 7 bases at J, with 14 bases between the two ends. The CDR3 region is CASSPPQGSGELFF. The CDR3 bases are TGTGCCAGCAGCCCCCCCCAGGGTAGCGGGGAGCTGTTTTTT.

The chain employs TRBV7-8 and TRBJ2-1; D may be TRBD1 (6 bases). The CDR3 is made up of 17 amino acids. V was clipped by 5 bases and J by 6 bases, with 23 bases between them. In germline, CDR1 is SGHVS, CDR2 FQNEAQ. The CDR3 nucleotides read TGTGCCAGCAGCGCAAGCACAGGGAGCACTTACGGCAATGAGCAGTTCTTC. Protein product: CASSASTGSTYGNEQFF. The variable domain in full, with the rest retrieved from reference TRBV7-8 and TRBJ2-1, is GAGVSQSPRYKVAKRGQDVALRCDPISGHVSLFWYQQALGQGPEFLTYFQNEAQLDKSGLPSDRFFAERPEGSVSTLKIQRTQQEDSAVYLCASSASTGSTYGNEQFFGPGTRLTVL.

V is TRBV27 and J is TRBJ2-3; D not resolved. The CDR3 consists of 14 residues. Germline CDR1 is MNHEY and CDR2 is SMNVEV (reference sequence). V was clipped by 11 bases and J by 7 bases, with 22 bases between them. CDR3 nucleotide sequence: TGTGCCGCTTCGTCTGGTCCTGAGTCACATACGCAGTATTTT. Translating it yields CAASSGPESHTQYF.

The chain couples TRBV28 to TRBJ1-3, with D perhaps matching TRBD1 (6 bases). Germline assignment: CDR1 MDHEN and CDR2 SYDVKM. Trimming left V 6 bases short and J 4 bases short, with 13 bases between. The CDR3 has 14 residues. The CDR3 is CASRMTGGGNTIYF. CDR3 nucleotides: TGTGCCAGCAGAATGACGGGGGGCGGAAACACCATATATTTT.

The V and J genes are TRBV3-1 (or the pseudogene TRBV3-2) and TRBJ2-3; D possibly corresponds to TRBD2 (6 bases). V gave up 5 bases and J gave up 2 bases, with 11 bases separating them. The CDR3 contains 14 residues. Germline loops: CDR1 LGHDT, CDR2 YNNKEL (reference sequence). This chain's CDR3 is CASSVAEITDTQYF. In nucleotides, the CDR3 is TGTGCCAGCAGCGTAGCGGAGATCACAGATACGCAGTATTTT.

The rearrangement joins TRBV5-4 to TRBJ1-3; no clear D gene. The germline gives CDR1 SGHNT, CDR2 YYREEE (reference sequence). Trimming removed 2 bases from V and 1 base from J, with 4 bases in between. This CDR3 region has 13 residues. Here the CDR3 DNA reads TGTGCCAGCAGCTTACAATCTGGAAACACCATATATTTT. Protein: CASSLQSGNTIYF. Combining the CDR3 with reference TRBV5-4 and TRBJ1-3 gives the whole variable domain ETGVTQSPTHLIKTRGQQVTLRCSSQSGHNTVSWYQQALGQGPQFIFQYYREEENGRGNFPPRFSGLQFPNYSSELNVNALELDDSALYLCASSLQSGNTIYFGEGSWLTVV.

The V and J genes are TRBV7-2 and TRBJ2-3, with TRBD2 as a possible D gene (5 bases). The CDR3 has 14 amino acids. V lost 2 bases to trimming and J lost 5 bases, with 11 bases between them. Germline V gene lookup returns CDR1 SGHTA and CDR2 FQGNSA. The chain's CDR3 is CASSLSPGRDTQYF. The CDR3 DNA follows: TGTGCCAGCAGCTTAAGTCCGGGGAGAGATACGCAGTATTTT. Combining the CDR3 with reference TRBV7-2 and TRBJ2-3 gives the whole variable domain GAGVSQSPSNKVTEKGKDVELRCDPISGHTALYWYRQSLGQGLEFLIYFQGNSAPDKSGLPSDRFSAERTGGSVSTLTIQRTQQEDSAVYLCASSLSPGRDTQYFGPGTRLTVL.

This clone was seen more than once but under ten times. The chain joins TRBV7-3 to TRBJ1-1; 7 nucleotides match TRBD1. This CDR3 contains 17 residues. CDR1 is SGHTA and CDR2 is FQGTGA in the germline V gene. Trimming took 3 bases from V and 2 from J; bases not matched to a gene: 12. In DNA form, the CDR3 reads TGTGCCAGCAGCTTTCGGAACAGGGGAGGAAGCAACACTGAAGCTTTCTTT. Translating gives CASSFRNRGGSNTEAFF.

V and J are TRBV19 and TRBJ2-7, with TRBD2 as a possible D gene (5 bases). Trimming stripped 3 bases from V and 3 bases from J, with 12 bases between. The CDR3 contains 14 residues. The V gene's germline CDR1 is LNHDA and CDR2 SQIVND (reference sequence). The CDR3 spells CASSISGAGYEQYF. CDR3 DNA: TGTGCCAGTAGTATTTCAGGTGCGGGCTACGAGCAGTACTTC.

This clone showed up just once. The V and J genes are TRBV27 and TRBJ2-1, with 10 bases that match TRBD1. Looked up from germline, CDR1 is MNHEY and CDR2 is SMNVEV (reference sequence). V shed 6 bases, J shed 8 bases, and the junction held 1 base outside the gene matches. The CDR3 length is 12 residues. The CDR3 nucleotides are TGTGCCAGCAGGACAGGGGGCGATGAGCAGTTCTTC. Protein sequence: CASRTGGDEQFF.

V and J are TRBV13 and TRBJ1-1; 9 bases align to TRBD1. CDR1 is PRHDT and CDR2 is FYEKMQ in the germline V gene (reference sequence). This CDR3 comprises 15 residues. The V segment lost 4 bases and the J segment 3 bases; nucleotides outside the gene matches: 6. In DNA form, the CDR3 reads TGTGCCAGCAGCTCACTGACAGGGGGGGACACTGAAGCTTTCTTT. This encodes CASSSLTGGDTEAFF.

The V and J genes are TRBV24-1 and TRBJ2-3; 8 bases map to TRBD2. CDR3 length: 15 residues. Germline assignment: CDR1 KGHDR and CDR2 SFDVKD. V dropped 4 bases and J dropped 5; count of bases not matched to a gene: 7. This chain's CDR3 is CATSESGGPQDTQYF. CDR3 nucleotide sequence: TGTGCCACCAGTGAGTCGGGGGGGCCCCAAGATACGCAGTATTTT.

The CDR3 sequence is CASRPQGETGYTF. CDR3 coding DNA: TGTGCCAGCAGGCCACAGGGGGAAACCGGCTACACCTTC. The rearrangement links TRBV12-3 or TRBV12-4 to TRBJ1-2, with 8 bases matching TRBD1. The CDR3 consists of 13 residues. After removal of 6 bases from V and 8 bases from J, the junction contained 8 bases not matched to a gene.

The chain links TRBV10-2 to TRBJ2-7, with 9 bases lining up with TRBD2. Germline V gene data show CDR1 as WSHSY and CDR2 as SAAADI. CDR3 length: 16 amino acids. V trimming: 0 bases; J trimming: 4 bases; junction bases outside the gene matches: 7. This CDR3 reads CASSESDGTSLYEQYF. The DNA of the CDR3 is TGCGCCAGCAGTGAGTCGGACGGGACTAGCTTGTACGAGCAGTACTTC.

A single count supports this clone. The chain couples TRBV3-1 (or the pseudogene TRBV3-2) to TRBJ2-4, with TRBD2 matching over 16 bases. The V gene's germline CDR1 is LGHDT and CDR2 YNNKEL (reference sequence). J lost 3 bases, V lost 4 bases, and 9 bases had no gene match. The CDR3 consists of 19 residues. For the CDR3, the DNA is TGTGCCAGCAGCCTAGTCGGGGGACTAGCGGGGGGGCTCAAAAACATTCAGTACTTC. Encoded protein: CASSLVGGLAGGLKNIQYF.

The V call is TRBV7-8, the J call TRBJ2-2, with D possibly being TRBD2 (6 bases). V dropped 7 bases and J dropped 5 bases, with 20 bases sitting between them. CDR3 length: 16 residues. Per the germline V gene, CDR1 is SGHVS and CDR2 is FQNEAQ. The CDR3 loop reads CASTRGTSSTTGELFF. CDR3 sequence (DNA): TGTGCCAGCACCCGGGGAACTAGCAGTACGACCGGGGAGCTGTTTTTT. The full variable domain, with the rest looked up from reference TRBV7-8 and TRBJ2-2, is GAGVSQSPRYKVAKRGQDVALRCDPISGHVSLFWYQQALGQGPEFLTYFQNEAQLDKSGLPSDRFFAERPEGSVSTLKIQRTQQEDSAVYLCASTRGTSSTTGELFFGEGSRLTVL.